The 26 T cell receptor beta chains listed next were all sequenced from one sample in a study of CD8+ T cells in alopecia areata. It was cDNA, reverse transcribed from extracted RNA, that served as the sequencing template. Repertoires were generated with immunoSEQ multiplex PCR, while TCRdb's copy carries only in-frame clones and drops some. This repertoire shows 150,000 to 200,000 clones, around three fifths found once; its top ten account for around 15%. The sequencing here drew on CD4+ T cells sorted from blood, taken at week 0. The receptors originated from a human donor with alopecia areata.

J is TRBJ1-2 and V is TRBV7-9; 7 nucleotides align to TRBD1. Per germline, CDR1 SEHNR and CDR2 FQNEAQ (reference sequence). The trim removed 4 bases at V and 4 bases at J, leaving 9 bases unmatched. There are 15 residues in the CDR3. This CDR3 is CASSSIRAGGYGYTF. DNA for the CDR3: TGTGCCAGCAGCTCCATACGAGCAGGGGGCTATGGCTACACCTTC.

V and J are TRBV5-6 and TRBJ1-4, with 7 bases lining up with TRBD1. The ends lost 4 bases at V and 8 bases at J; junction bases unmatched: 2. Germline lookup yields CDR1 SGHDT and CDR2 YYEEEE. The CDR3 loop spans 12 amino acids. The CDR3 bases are TGTGCCAGCAGCGCGGACAGGGAAAAACTGTTTTTT. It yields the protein CASSADREKLFF. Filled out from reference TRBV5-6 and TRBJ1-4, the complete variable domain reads DAGVTQSPTHLIKTRGQQVTLRCSPKSGHDTVSWYQQALGQGPQFIFQYYEEEERQRGNFPDRFSGHQFPNYSSELNVNALLLGDSALYLCASSADREKLFFGSGTQLSVL.

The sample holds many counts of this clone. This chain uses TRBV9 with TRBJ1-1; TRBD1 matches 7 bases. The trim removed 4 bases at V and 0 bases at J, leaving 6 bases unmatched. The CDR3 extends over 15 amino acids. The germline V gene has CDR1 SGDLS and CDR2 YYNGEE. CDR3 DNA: TGTGCCAGCAGCATAAGGACAGGAATGAACACTGAAGCTTTCTTT. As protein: CASSIRTGMNTEAFF.

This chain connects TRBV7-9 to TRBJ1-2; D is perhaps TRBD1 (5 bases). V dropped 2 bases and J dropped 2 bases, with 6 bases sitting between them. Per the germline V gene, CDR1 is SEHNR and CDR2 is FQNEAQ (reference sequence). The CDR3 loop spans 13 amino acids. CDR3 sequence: CASSLRQNYGYTF. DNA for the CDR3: TGTGCCAGCAGCTTACGACAGAACTATGGCTACACCTTC.

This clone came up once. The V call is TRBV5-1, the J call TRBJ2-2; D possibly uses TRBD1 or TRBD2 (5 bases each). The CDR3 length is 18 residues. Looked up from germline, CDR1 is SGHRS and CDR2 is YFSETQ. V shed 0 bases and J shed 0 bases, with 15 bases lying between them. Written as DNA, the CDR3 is TGCGCCAGCAGCTTGGGTATGACCGGGGCTGCGAACACCGGGGAGCTGTTTTTT. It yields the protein CASSLGMTGAANTGELFF.

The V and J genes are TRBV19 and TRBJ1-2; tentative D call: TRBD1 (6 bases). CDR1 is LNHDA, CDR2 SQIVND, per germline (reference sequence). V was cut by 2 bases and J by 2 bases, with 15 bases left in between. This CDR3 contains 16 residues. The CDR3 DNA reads TGTGCCAGTAGTATACGGGGGCCAAGGGGGAACTATGGCTACACCTTC. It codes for CASSIRGPRGNYGYTF.

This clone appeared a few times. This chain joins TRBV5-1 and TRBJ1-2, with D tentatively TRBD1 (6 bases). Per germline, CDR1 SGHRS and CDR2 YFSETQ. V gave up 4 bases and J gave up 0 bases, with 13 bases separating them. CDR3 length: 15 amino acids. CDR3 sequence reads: CASSLGDKTNYGYTF. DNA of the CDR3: TGCGCCAGCAGCCTCGGGGACAAAACTAACTATGGCTACACCTTC.

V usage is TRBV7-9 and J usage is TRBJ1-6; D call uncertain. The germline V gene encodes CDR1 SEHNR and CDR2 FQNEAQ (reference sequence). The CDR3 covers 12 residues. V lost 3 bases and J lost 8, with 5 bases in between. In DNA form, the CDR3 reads TGTGCCAGCAGCTTCGAGGATTCACCCCTCCACTTT. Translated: CASSFEDSPLHF.

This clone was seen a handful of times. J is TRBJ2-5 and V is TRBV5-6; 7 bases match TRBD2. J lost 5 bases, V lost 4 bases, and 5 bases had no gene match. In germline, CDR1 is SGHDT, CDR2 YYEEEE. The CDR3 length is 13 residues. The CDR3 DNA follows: TGTGCCAGCAGCAGCGGGACTGAGGAGACCCAGTACTTC. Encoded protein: CASSSGTEETQYF.

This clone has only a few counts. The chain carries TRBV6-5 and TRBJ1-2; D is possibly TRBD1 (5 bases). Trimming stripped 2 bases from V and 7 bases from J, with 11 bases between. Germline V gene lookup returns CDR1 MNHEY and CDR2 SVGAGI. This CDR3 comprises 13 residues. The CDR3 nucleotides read TGTGCCAGCAGTTACGGGACCGGGGCTGGCTACACCTTC. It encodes CASSYGTGAGYTF.

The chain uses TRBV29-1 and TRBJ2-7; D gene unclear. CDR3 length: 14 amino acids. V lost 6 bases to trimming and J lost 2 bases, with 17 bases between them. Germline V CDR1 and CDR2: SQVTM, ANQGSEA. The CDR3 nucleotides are TGCAGCGTCGTTGACTCCCCGGTAACCTACGAGCAGTACTTC. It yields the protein CSVVDSPVTYEQYF.

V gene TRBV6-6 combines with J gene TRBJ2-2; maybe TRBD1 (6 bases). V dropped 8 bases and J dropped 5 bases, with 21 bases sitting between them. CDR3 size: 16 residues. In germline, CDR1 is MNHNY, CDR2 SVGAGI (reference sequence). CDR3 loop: CASRQTGPRGTGELFF. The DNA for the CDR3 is TGTGCCAGCCGTCAGACAGGCCCGAGGGGTACCGGGGAGCTGTTTTTT.

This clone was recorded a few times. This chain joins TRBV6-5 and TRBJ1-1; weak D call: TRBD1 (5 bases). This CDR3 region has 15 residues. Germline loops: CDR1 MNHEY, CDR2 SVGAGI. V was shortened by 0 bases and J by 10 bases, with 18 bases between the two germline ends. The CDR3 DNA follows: TGTGCCAGCAGTTACTCTCGGCGACAGCAGTCGGGAGCTTTCTTT. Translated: CASSYSRRQQSGAFF.

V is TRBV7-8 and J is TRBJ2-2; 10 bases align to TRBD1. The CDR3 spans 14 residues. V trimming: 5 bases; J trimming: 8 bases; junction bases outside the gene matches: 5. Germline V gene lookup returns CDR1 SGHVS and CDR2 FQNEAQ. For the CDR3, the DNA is TGTGCCAGCAGCAGGGACAGGGGCGTGGGGGAGCTGTTTTTT. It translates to CASSRDRGVGELFF. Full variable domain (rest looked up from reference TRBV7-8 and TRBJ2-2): GAGVSQSPRYKVAKRGQDVALRCDPISGHVSLFWYQQALGQGPEFLTYFQNEAQLDKSGLPSDRFFAERPEGSVSTLKIQRTQQEDSAVYLCASSRDRGVGELFFGEGSRLTVL.

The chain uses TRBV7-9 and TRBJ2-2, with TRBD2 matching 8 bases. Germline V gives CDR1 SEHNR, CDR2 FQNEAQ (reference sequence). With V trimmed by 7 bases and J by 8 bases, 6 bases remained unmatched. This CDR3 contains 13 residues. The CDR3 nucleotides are TGTGCCAGCACCCGGGAGGGGACGGGGGAGCTGTTTTTT. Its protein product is CASTREGTGELFF.

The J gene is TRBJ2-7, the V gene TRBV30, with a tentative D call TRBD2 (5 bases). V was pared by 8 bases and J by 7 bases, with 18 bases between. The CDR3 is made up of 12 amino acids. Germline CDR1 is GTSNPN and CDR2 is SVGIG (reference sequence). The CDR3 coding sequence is TGTGCCGCCGGGGTGCGGGTAGGGGAGCAGTACTTC. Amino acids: CAAGVRVGEQYF.

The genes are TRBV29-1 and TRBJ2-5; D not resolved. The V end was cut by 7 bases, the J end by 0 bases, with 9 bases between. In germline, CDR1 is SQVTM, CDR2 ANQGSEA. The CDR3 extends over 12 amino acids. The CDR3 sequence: CSASVDQETQYF. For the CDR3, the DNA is TGCAGCGCCTCAGTGGACCAAGAGACCCAGTACTTC.

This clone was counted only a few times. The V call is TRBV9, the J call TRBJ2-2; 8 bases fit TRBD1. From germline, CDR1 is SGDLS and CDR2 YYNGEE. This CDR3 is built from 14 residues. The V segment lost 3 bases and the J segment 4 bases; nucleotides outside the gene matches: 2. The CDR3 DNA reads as TGTGCCAGCAGCGGCACAGGGGGCACCGGGGAGCTGTTTTTT. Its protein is CASSGTGGTGELFF.

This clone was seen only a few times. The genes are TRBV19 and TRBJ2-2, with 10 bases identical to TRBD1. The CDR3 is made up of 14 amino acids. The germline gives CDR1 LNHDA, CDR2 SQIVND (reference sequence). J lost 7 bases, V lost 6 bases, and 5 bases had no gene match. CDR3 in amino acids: CASRMGQGIGELFF. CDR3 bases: TGTGCCAGTAGGATGGGACAGGGGATCGGGGAGCTGTTTTTT.

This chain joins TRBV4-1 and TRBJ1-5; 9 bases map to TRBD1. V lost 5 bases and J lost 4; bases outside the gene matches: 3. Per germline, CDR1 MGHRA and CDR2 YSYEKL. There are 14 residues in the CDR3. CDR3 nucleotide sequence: TGCGCCAGCAGCGACAGGGGGAGAAATCAGCCCCAGCATTTT. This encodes CASSDRGRNQPQHF.

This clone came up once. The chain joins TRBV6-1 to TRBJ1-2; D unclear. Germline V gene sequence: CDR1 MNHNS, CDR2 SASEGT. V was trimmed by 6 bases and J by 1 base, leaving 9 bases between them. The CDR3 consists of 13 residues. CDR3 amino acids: CASRETDNYGYTF. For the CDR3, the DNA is TGTGCCAGCAGGGAAACGGATAACTATGGCTACACCTTC.

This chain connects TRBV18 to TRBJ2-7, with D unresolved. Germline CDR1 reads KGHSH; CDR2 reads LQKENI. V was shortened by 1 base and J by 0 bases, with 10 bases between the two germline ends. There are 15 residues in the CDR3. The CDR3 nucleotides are TGTGCCAGCTCACCACGTGCGACTTTCTCCTACGAGCAGTACTTC. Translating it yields CASSPRATFSYEQYF.

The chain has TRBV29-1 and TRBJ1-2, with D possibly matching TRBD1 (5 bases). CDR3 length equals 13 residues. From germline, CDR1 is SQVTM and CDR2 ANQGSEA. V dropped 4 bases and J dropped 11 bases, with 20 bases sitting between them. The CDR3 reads CSVVLGAGRGYTF. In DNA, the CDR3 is TGCAGCGTTGTCCTCGGGGCGGGGCGCGGTTACACCTTC.

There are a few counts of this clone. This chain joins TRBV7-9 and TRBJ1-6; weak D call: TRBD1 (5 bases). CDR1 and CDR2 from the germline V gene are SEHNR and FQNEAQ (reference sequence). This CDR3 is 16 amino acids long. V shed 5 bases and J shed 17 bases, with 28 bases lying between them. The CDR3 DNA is TGTGCCAGCAGCCCATCGGCGGGGGACCCCCTGGTGGTCGTCCACTTT. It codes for CASSPSAGDPLVVVHF.

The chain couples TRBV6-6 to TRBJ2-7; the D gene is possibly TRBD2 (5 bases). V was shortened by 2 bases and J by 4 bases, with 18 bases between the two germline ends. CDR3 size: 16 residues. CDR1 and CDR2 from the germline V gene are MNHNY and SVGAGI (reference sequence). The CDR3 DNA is TGTGCCAGCAGTTACGATCCACGCCCCGCGGGTTACGAGCAGTACTTC. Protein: CASSYDPRPAGYEQYF.

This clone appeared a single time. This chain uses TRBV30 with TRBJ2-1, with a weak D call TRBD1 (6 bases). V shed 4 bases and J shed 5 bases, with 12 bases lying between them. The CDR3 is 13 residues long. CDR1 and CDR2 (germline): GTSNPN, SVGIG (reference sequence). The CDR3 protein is CAWKLQGHNEQFF. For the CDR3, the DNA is TGTGCCTGGAAACTACAGGGACACAATGAGCAGTTCTTC.